The source of this TCR beta chain is a study of T cell responses to AZD1222 COVID-19 vaccine. Study-wide results and caveats: Recipients of two AZD1222 doses showed rising Spike-specific TCR breadth and depth. Unmutated variant regions reportedly attract nearly half of all spike-specific TCRs.

Method: immunoSEQ multiplex PCR; TCRdb's copy keeps in-frame clones and lacks some. The data contain 150,000 to 250,000 clones, 91% of them singletons. To note about this clone: Its specificity is unknown.

CDR3 length equals 12 residues. V was pared by 5 bases and J by 0 bases, with 1 base between. Germline CDR1 reads SGHVS; CDR2 reads FQNEAQ. This sequence was found in an adult who received the AZD1222 COVID-19 vaccine. The rearrangement links TRBV7-8 to TRBJ2-2, with D hard to call. Sequencing used peripheral blood, obtained 28 days after the second AZD1222 dose. CDR3 region: CASSTNTGELFF. DNA of the CDR3: TGTGCCAGCAGCACGAACACCGGGGAGCTGTTTTTT.